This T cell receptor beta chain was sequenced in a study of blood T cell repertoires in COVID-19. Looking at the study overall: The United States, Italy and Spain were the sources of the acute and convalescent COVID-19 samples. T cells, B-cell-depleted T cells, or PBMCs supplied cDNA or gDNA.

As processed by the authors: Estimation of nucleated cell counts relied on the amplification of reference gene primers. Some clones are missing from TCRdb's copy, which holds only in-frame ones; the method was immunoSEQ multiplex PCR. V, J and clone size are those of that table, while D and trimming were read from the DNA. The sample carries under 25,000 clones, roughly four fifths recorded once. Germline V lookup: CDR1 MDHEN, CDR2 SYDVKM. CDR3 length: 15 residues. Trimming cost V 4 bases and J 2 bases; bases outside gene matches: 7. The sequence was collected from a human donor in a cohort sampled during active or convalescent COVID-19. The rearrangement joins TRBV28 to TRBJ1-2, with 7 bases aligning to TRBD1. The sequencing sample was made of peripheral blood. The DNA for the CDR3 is TGTGCCAGCAGTTCAGGGGGGACTAGAAACTATGGCTACACCTTC. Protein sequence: CASSSGGTRNYGYTF.